This paragraph reports one T cell receptor (beta chain). Ophthalmopathy patients had moderate-to-severe active disease, CAS ≥3, NOSPECS ≥4, and disease duration under 3 months. The study left out patients who had uncontrolled infection, other autoimmune disease, pregnancy or lactation. RNA transcripts gave rise to amplified TCR beta CDR3 regions. HTBI primers were employed in a first-round RT-PCR of the TCR CDR3. TCRdb ran MiXCR on the multiplex PCR reads and lists one entry per CDR3 protein. The sample lists 500,000 to 650,000 distinct CDR3 sequences, around 15% occurring once. This record comes from a study of T cells in Graves' hyperthyroidism and ophthalmopathy. Study in general: Peripheral blood draws took place at initial diagnosis, ahead of any treatment.

The sequence was obtained from a woman between 50 and 59 years old with Graves' ophthalmopathy. Sequences were obtained from blood.

In nucleotides, the CDR3 is TGCAGTGCTAAGGGGACTAGCGGGAGTAGTGAGCAGTTCTTC. Amino acids: CSAKGTSGSSEQFF. The rearrangement joins TRBV20-1 to TRBJ2-1; 14 nucleotides match TRBD2. J was trimmed by 9 bases and V by 4 bases; bases with no gene match: 5. CDR3 size: 14 residues. Germline V gene sequence: CDR1 DFQATT, CDR2 SNEGSKA (reference sequence).